The sample holds a few counts of the clone carrying this T cell receptor beta chain. The antigen is undetermined. This specimen belongs to a study of CD8+ T cells in alopecia areata. As for the study in general: Severity scores in treated patients reflected the percentage of scalp affected. General study points: With tofacitinib ongoing, many expanded lesional clones persisted in both scalp and blood. Tofacitinib delivered significant drops in scalp clonality and in expanded CD8+ clones among the top 100.

Treatment meaning: oral pan-JAK inhibitor, 5-10 mg twice daily. Alopecia areata patients had lesional scalp punch biopsies and peripheral blood taken from them. RNA extraction was followed by reverse transcription into cDNA, which acted as the sequencing template. Libraries were prepared by immunoSEQ multiplex PCR; TCRdb keeps only in-frame clonotypes and omits some of them. Among a few hundred thousand clones, around two fifths were seen once, and the ten largest hold just under 0.5%. CDR3 length: 13 amino acids. V dropped 4 bases and J dropped 2 bases, with 9 bases sitting between them. Germline lookup yields CDR1 SQVTM and CDR2 ANQGSEA.

The rearrangement joins TRBV29-1 to TRBJ1-3, with D unclear. Sequences were derived from CD4+ T cells sorted from blood, sampled around week 30, from a patient treated with tofacitinib. The receptor comes from a human donor with alopecia areata. The CDR3 spells CSVGEGAGNTIYF. Written as DNA, the CDR3 is TGCAGCGTTGGTGAGGGCGCTGGAAACACCATATATTTT.